The clone carrying this T cell receptor (beta chain) was detected a few times. As yet, its antigen is unknown. These data are taken from a study of cytomegalovirus exposure and HLA in healthy donors. V shed 5 bases and J shed 4 bases, with 15 bases lying between them. CDR3 length: 13 residues. CDR1 is GTSNPN, CDR2 SVGIG, per germline (reference sequence). In the PCR, 60 Vbeta and 13 Jbeta primers were used. In the original workflow: In a later analysis, 75 million to 85 million unique TCR beta chains included roughly 11 million shared by two or more donors. TCRdb's copy holds only in-frame clones and misses some; the assay was immunoSEQ multiplex PCR. V and J calls and clone size are as listed in that table; D and trimming were resolved from the DNA. This table holds more than 95,000 clones, about 79% found once. General study findings and limits: For cytomegalovirus status, the classifier reportedly gave diagnoses with high specificity and sensitivity.

The specimen was PBMCs. The chain couples TRBV30 to TRBJ2-7; the D gene is possibly TRBD2 (5 bases). The TCR comes from a woman aged 45 to 65 in good health and CMV-seronegative. The CDR3 region is CAWEAGDLYEQYF. CDR3 coding DNA: TGTGCCTGGGAGGCCGGGGATTTGTACGAGCAGTACTTC.